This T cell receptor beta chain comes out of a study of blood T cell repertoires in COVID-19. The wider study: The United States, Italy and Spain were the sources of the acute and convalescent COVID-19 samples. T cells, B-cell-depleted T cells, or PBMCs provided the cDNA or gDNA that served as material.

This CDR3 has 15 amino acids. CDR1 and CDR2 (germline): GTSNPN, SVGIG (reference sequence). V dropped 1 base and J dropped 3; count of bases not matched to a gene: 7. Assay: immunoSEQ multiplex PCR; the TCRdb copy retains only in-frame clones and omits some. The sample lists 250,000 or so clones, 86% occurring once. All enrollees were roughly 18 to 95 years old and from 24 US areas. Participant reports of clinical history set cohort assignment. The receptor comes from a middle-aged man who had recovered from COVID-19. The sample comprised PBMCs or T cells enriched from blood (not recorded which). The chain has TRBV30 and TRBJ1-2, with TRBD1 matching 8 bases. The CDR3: CAWSDLGQGDYGYTF. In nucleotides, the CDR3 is TGTGCCTGGAGTGACCTAGGACAGGGCGACTATGGCTACACCTTC.